These 6 T cell receptor beta chains were sequenced from one sample in a study of CD8 T cells in ankylosing spondylitis. Study outcomes and limitations: One TCR beta motif, made up of several highly homologous variants, appeared characteristic of ankylosing spondylitis blood.

No antigens are known for them. MiXCR, applied by TCRdb to the 5' RACE reads, yields one record per CDR3 protein. This sample has some 450,000 distinct CDR3 sequences, with 15% to 20% found just once. Sequences were obtained from blood, either unsorted or a sorted T cell fraction (not recorded which). The receptors were sampled from a male donor with ankylosing spondylitis.

This clonotype was seen only a few times. The rearrangement uses TRBV19 and TRBJ2-1; no definite D call. The germline V and J ends were trimmed by 1 base and 9 bases, with 10 bases remaining between them. The germline CDR1 and CDR2 sequences are LNHDA and SQIVND (reference sequence). The CDR3 runs 13 residues. CDR3 nucleotides: TGTGCCAGTAGTATAGTAGGAGTCGGTGAGCAGTTCTTC. It encodes CASSIVGVGEQFF.

In this sample, this clonotype turned up a few times. V and J are TRBV6-1 and TRBJ2-7; 8 bases align to TRBD1. Germline V gives CDR1 MNHNS, CDR2 SASEGT. With 7 bases clipped from V and 2 bases from J, the junction kept 7 bases outside the gene matches. The CDR3 length is 14 residues. The CDR3 DNA is TGTGCCAGCATCGTGGCGACAGGGGCCTACGAGCAGTACTTC. The encoded protein is CASIVATGAYEQYF.

This sequence joins TRBV7-9 and TRBJ1-2, with 7 bases matching TRBD1. V was clipped by 1 base and J by 3 bases; unmatched bases: 5. The CDR3 has 15 residues. Germline V gene sequence: CDR1 SEHNR, CDR2 FQNEAQ (reference sequence). The CDR3 sequence is CASSLVGQTDYGYTF. As DNA, the CDR3 is TGTGCCAGCAGCTTAGTGGGACAGACCGACTATGGCTACACCTTC.

This clonotype was found a few times. The CDR3 nucleotides read TGCAGTGCCACGAAAGGGACTAGCGGGAGCCAAGAGACCCAGTACTTC. Amino acids: CSATKGTSGSQETQYF. V and J are TRBV20-1 and TRBJ2-5; TRBD2 matches at 14 bases. CDR1 is DFQATT, CDR2 SNEGSKA, per germline (reference sequence). The CDR3 contains 16 residues. V lost 6 bases, J lost 1 base, and 7 bases stayed unmatched.

The sample holds many counts of this clonotype. The V and J genes are TRBV7-2 and TRBJ1-6, with 9 bases that match TRBD1. V lost 6 bases to trimming and J lost 0 bases; unmatched junction nucleotides: 6. CDR1 is SGHTA and CDR2 is FQGNSA in the germline V gene. The CDR3 is made up of 17 amino acids. The CDR3 sequence is CASSPGTGSSYNSPLHF. The CDR3 coding sequence is TGTGCCAGCAGTCCCGGGACAGGGAGCTCCTATAATTCACCCCTCCACTTT.

This clonotype was counted a few times. The chain couples TRBV10-1 to TRBJ2-2; 8 nucleotides match TRBD1. The V segment lost 6 bases and the J segment 0 bases; nucleotides outside the gene matches: 9. This CDR3 has 17 amino acids. Germline V gene lookup returns CDR1 WNHNN and CDR2 SYGVQD (reference sequence). The chain's CDR3 is CASSTGTGNANTGELFF. In DNA, the CDR3 is TGCGCCAGCAGCACCGGGACAGGCAACGCGAACACCGGGGAGCTGTTTTTT.